The source of this TCR beta chain is a study of cytomegalovirus exposure and HLA in healthy donors. Study conclusions and caveats: Cytomegalovirus-associated TCR beta chains were listed, numbering more than 150.

With 1 base removed from V and 8 bases from J, the gap between germline ends came to 10 bases. The germline V gene encodes CDR1 SGHRS and CDR2 YFSETQ. The CDR3 spans 14 residues. On this clone: The target antigen is unknown.

The primer mix had 60 Vbeta and 13 Jbeta primers. TCRdb's copy holds only in-frame clones and misses some; the assay was immunoSEQ multiplex PCR. The sample shows some 200,000 clones, over 70% of them seen only once. This chain joins TRBV5-1 and TRBJ1-6, with D unresolved. Sequencing was carried out using PBMCs. This TCR derives from a man in his forties or fifties in good health and CMV-seronegative. The CDR3 loop reads CASSLSSGYSPLHF. CDR3 DNA: TGCGCCAGCAGCTTGAGTTCGGGATATTCACCCCTCCACTTT.